The 20 T cell receptor beta chains below were found in one sample sequenced in a study of T cells in Graves' hyperthyroidism and ophthalmopathy. RNA transcripts yielded amplified TCR beta CDR3 regions. Using the HTBI primer set, a first-round RT-PCR was run on the TCR CDR3. MiXCR, run by TCRdb on the multiplex PCR reads, gives a single entry per CDR3 protein. This sample has about 570,000 distinct CDR3 sequences, with around 42% found just once. Specimen: peripheral blood or thyroid tissue (not recorded which). These receptor sequences come from an adult woman with Graves' disease, either hyperthyroidism or ophthalmopathy (not recorded which).

The V and J genes are TRBV5-1 and TRBJ1-2, with TRBD1 as a possible D gene (6 bases). V was clipped by 1 base and J by 8 bases, with 21 bases between them. Germline V gene data show CDR1 as SGHRS and CDR2 as YFSETQ. The CDR3 consists of 16 residues. CDR3 protein: CASSLTRTAGLAGYTF. As DNA, the CDR3 is TGCGCCAGCAGCTTGACCCGGACAGCCGGTCTGGCGGGCTACACCTTC.

This clonotype appeared many times. This rearrangement joins TRBV4-1 to TRBJ2-5; D is unclear. In germline, CDR1 is MGHRA, CDR2 YSYEKL. V dropped 2 bases and J dropped 3 bases, with 19 bases sitting between them. CDR3 length equals 17 residues. The CDR3 loop reads CASSQTPLPRSKETQYF. CDR3 coding DNA: TGCGCCAGCAGCCAAACTCCACTTCCAAGGAGCAAAGAGACCCAGTACTTC.

This clonotype came up a few times. The chain joins TRBV2 to TRBJ1-6; D gene ambiguous. The V end lost 10 bases, the J end lost 0 bases, and 13 bases lay between the germline ends. CDR3 length: 15 residues. Germline V gene data show CDR1 as SNHLY and CDR2 as FYNNEI. Here the CDR3 reads CATSLLSSYNSPLHF. The CDR3 DNA sequence: TGTGCCACATCACTGCTTAGCTCCTATAATTCACCCCTCCACTTT.

This chain uses TRBV19 with TRBJ1-2, with D possibly TRBD1 on 5 matching bases. Germline CDR1 is LNHDA and CDR2 is SQIVND (reference sequence). Trimming took off 4 bases at V and 5 bases at J, with 11 bases between the two ends. The CDR3 covers 13 residues. This CDR3 is CASSTGGWYGYTF. The CDR3 DNA follows: TGTGCCAGTAGTACGGGGGGTTGGTATGGCTACACCTTC.

In its sample, this clonotype was seen a few times. This chain joins TRBV28 and TRBJ2-7; weak D call: TRBD2 (6 bases). Germline CDR1 and CDR2: MDHEN and SYDVKM. This CDR3 comprises 16 residues. V shed 2 bases and J shed 5 bases, with 19 bases lying between them. Here the CDR3 DNA reads TGTGCCAGCAGTTTACACATCAGGAGGGTTGAGGACGAGCAGTACTTC. Its translation is CASSLHIRRVEDEQYF.

J is TRBJ2-7 and V is TRBV15, with a possible D match to TRBD2 (6 bases). Germline-derived CDR1 and CDR2 are LNHNV and YYDKDF (reference sequence). V shed 0 bases and J shed 1 base, with 7 bases lying between them. CDR3 length: 14 amino acids. CDR3 sequence reads: CATSREAGSYEQYF. The CDR3 DNA is TGTGCCACCAGCAGAGAGGCGGGATCCTACGAGCAGTACTTC.

V gene TRBV29-1 combines with J gene TRBJ1-3, with TRBD1 identical over 7 bases. CDR3 length: 14 residues. CDR1 and CDR2 (germline): SQVTM, ANQGSEA. V dropped 4 bases and J dropped 2; count of bases not matched to a gene: 5. Here the CDR3 reads CSVGDRGTGNTIYF. Here the CDR3 DNA reads TGCAGCGTTGGGGACAGAGGCACTGGAAACACCATATATTTT.

The table lists this clonotype with many counts. The V call is TRBV7-3, the J call TRBJ2-2; 10 nucleotides align to TRBD1. V was clipped by 5 bases and J by 3 bases; unmatched bases: 6. This CDR3 has 16 amino acids. Per germline, CDR1 SGHTA and CDR2 FQGTGA. Here the CDR3 DNA reads TGTGCCAGCAGCCCGACCGGACAGGGGGACACCGGGGAGCTGTTTTTT. It codes for CASSPTGQGDTGELFF.

This chain links TRBV7-6 with TRBJ2-6; tentatively, D is TRBD2 (6 bases). Between the trimmed V and J ends, which lost 5 bases and 0 bases, there was a span of 20 bases. This CDR3 is 19 amino acids long. Germline V gene lookup returns CDR1 SGHVS and CDR2 FNYEAQ. The CDR3 is CASSPRWRDRYSGANVLTF. The CDR3 DNA sequence: TGTGCCAGCAGCCCGCGATGGAGGGACCGCTACTCTGGGGCCAACGTCCTGACTTTC.

The CDR3 region has the DNA TGCAGTGCTAGATACCCTACTAGCGGGAGGCGGTCCCTCACAGATACGCAGTATTTT. Translation gives CSARYPTSGRRSLTDTQYF. V gene TRBV20-1 combines with J gene TRBJ2-3; 12 bases fit TRBD2. V lost 2 bases, J lost 2 bases, and 14 bases stayed unmatched. CDR3 length: 19 residues. Germline values: CDR1 DFQATT, CDR2 SNEGSKA (reference sequence).

This clonotype was observed at least ten times. A junction boundary mismatches the germline segment, possibly from a read error. J is TRBJ1-5 and V is TRBV7-7, with D perhaps matching TRBD1 (5 bases). The CDR3 is 13 amino acids. Germline CDR1 is SSHAT and CDR2 is FNYEAQ (reference sequence). CDR3 nucleotide sequence: TGTGCTAGCAGCAGGACAAGGGATCAGCCCCAGCATTTT. Its protein product is CASSRTRDQPQHF.

Worth noting for this clonotype: Relative to the germline gene, one junction end is altered; a read error may explain this. The chain joins TRBV10-2 to TRBJ1-1; D call uncertain. The CDR3 has 13 residues. From germline, CDR1 is WSHSY and CDR2 SAAADI. The CDR3 region has the DNA TGTGCCAGCAGTTACAACAAGAACACTGAAGCTTCCTTT. Amino acids: CASSYNKNTEASF.

For this clonotype: Possible read error: a much larger clone is one base away. The chain links TRBV7-7 to TRBJ2-5; the D is unclear. CDR3 size: 13 residues. V dropped 1 base and J dropped 5 bases, with 8 bases sitting between them. Germline V gene lookup returns CDR1 SSHAT and CDR2 FNYEAQ (reference sequence). This chain's CDR3 is CASSLGLLETQYF. CDR3 bases: TGTGCCAGCAGCTTAGGACTCCTCGAGACCCAGTACTTC.

The sample holds many counts of this clonotype. The V call is TRBV5-1, the J call TRBJ2-7; 7 nucleotides match TRBD2. With 5 bases clipped from V and 2 bases from J, the junction kept 4 bases outside the gene matches. From germline, CDR1 is SGHRS and CDR2 YFSETQ. The CDR3 consists of 13 residues. The CDR3 DNA reads as TGCGCCAGCAGTACGGGACTAACCTACGAGCAGTACTTC. It translates to CASSTGLTYEQYF.

Concerning this clonotype: A read error may explain this, as a much larger clone is one base away. The gene calls are TRBV20-1 and TRBJ2-7; D may correspond to TRBD1 or TRBD2 (6 bases each). V was shortened by 3 bases and J by 0 bases, with 21 bases between the two germline ends. The CDR3 is made up of 17 amino acids. Germline lookup yields CDR1 DFQATT and CDR2 SNEGSKA (reference sequence). CDR3 residues: CSASQTYGGRPSYEQYF. Here the CDR3 DNA reads TGCAGTGCTAGCCAGACCTATGGGGGGCGGCCCTCCTACGAGCAGTACTTC.

In its sample, this clonotype was seen many times. V is TRBV5-1 and J is TRBJ2-7; D ambiguous. The CDR3 contains 13 residues. Between the trimmed V and J ends, which lost 3 bases and 4 bases, there was a span of 11 bases. CDR1 is SGHRS and CDR2 is YFSETQ in the germline V gene. The CDR3 DNA reads TGCGCCAGCAGCTCACCGAACCCTTACGAGCAGTACTTC. This sequence encodes CASSSPNPYEQYF. Full variable domain (rest looked up from reference TRBV5-1 and TRBJ2-7): KAGVTQTPRYLIKTRGQQVTLSCSPISGHRSVSWYQQTPGQGLQFLFEYFSETQRNKGNFPGRFSGRQFSNSRSEMNVSTLELGDSALYLCASSSPNPYEQYFGPGTRLTVT.

This chain's CDR3 is CASSESLGTSGRGEQYF. CDR3 DNA: TGCGCCAGCAGTGAGTCCCTCGGGACTAGCGGGAGAGGCGAGCAGTACTTC. The genes are TRBV10-2 and TRBJ2-7, with 14 nucleotides matching TRBD2. Germline V lookup: CDR1 WSHSY, CDR2 SAAADI. This CDR3 has 17 amino acids. J gave up 6 bases and V 0 bases, and 7 bases lay outside the gene matches.

This clonotype was seen ten or more times. The chain recombines TRBV6-5 with TRBJ2-2, with TRBD1 matching over 8 bases. The CDR3 consists of 14 residues. The germline CDR1 and CDR2 sequences are MNHEY and SVGAGI. Trimming took 6 bases from V and 7 from J; bases not matched to a gene: 7. CDR3 region: CASRDRAGFGELFF. The CDR3 DNA reads TGTGCCAGCAGGGACAGGGCGGGATTCGGGGAGCTGTTTTTT.

The CDR3 DNA reads TGCAGTGCTAGAGAAGCAGCTTTAAACACTGAAGCTTTCTTT. Translated: CSAREAALNTEAFF. The gene calls are TRBV20-1 and TRBJ1-1; D is uncertain. The CDR3 is 14 residues long. V lost 0 bases, J lost 2 bases, and 10 bases lay in between. Germline CDR1 reads DFQATT; CDR2 reads SNEGSKA (reference sequence).

The chain recombines TRBV24-1 with TRBJ2-2; 10 bases are a match to TRBD1. V lost 7 bases and J lost 7; bases outside the gene matches: 2. The CDR3 extends over 13 amino acids. Germline assignment: CDR1 KGHDR and CDR2 SFDVKD. Written as DNA, the CDR3 is TGTGCCACCAGGGACAGGGGGTTCGGGGAGCTGTTTTTT. Protein sequence: CATRDRGFGELFF.